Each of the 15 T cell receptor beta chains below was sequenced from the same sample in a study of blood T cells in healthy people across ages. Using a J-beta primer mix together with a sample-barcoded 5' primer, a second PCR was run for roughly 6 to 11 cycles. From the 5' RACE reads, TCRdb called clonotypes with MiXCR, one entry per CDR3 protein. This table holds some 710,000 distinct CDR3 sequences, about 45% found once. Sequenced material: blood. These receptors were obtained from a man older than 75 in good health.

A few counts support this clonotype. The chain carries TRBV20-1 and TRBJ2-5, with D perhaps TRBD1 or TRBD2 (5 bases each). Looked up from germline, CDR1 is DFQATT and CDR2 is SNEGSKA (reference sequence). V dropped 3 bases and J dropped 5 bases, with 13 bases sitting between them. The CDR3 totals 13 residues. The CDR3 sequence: CSARGVGIETQYF. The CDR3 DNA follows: TGCAGTGCTAGGGGGGTGGGTATTGAGACCCAGTACTTC.

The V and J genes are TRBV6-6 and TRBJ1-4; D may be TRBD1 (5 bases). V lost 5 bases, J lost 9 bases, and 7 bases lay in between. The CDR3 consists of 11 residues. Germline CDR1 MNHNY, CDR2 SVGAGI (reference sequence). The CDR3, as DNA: TGTGCCAGCAGTCCAGGGAAAAAACTGTTTTTT. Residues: CASSPGKKLFF.

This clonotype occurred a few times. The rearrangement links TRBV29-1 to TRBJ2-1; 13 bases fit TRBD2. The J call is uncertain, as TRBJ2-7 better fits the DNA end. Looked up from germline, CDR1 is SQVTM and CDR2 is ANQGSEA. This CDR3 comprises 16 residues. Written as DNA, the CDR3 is TGCAGCGTTGGGGGACTAGCGGGAAGCTCCTACAATGAGCAGTACTTC. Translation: CSVGGLAGSSYNEQYF.

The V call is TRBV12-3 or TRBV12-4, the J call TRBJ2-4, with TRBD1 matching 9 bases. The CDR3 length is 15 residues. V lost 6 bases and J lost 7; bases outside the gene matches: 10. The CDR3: CASRETGGVGNIQYF. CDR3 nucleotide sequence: TGTGCCAGCAGGGAAACAGGGGGCGTTGGTAACATTCAGTACTTC.

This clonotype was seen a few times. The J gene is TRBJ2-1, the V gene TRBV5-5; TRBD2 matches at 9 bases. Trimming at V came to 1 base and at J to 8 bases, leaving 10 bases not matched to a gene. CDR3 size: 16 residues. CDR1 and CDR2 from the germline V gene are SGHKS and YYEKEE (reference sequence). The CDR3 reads CASSLLSSGSVDEQFF. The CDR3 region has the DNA TGTGCCAGCAGCTTGCTCAGTAGCGGGAGTGTCGATGAGCAGTTCTTC.

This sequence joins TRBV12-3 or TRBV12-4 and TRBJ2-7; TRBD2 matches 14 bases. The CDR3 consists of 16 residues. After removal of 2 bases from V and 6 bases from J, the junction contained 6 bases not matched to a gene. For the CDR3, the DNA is TGTGCCAGCAGTTTACCCGGGACTAGCGGGAGTCGCGAGCAGTACTTC. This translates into CASSLPGTSGSREQYF.

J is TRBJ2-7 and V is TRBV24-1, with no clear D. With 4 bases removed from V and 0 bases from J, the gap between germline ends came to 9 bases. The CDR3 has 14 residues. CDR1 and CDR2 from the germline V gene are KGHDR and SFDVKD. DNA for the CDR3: TGTGCCACCAGTGACAAGGGAAACTCCTACGAGCAGTACTTC. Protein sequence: CATSDKGNSYEQYF.

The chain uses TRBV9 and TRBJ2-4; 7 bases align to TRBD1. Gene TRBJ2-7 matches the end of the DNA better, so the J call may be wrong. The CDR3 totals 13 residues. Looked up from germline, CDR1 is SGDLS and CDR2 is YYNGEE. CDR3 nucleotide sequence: TGTGCCAGCAGCATCGGGGACAGCTACGAGCAGTACTTC. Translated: CASSIGDSYEQYF.

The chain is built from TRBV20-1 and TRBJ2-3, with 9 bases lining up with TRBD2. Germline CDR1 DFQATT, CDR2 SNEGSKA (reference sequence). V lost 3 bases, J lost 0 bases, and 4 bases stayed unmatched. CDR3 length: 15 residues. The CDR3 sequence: CSARPSGMSTDTQYF. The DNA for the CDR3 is TGCAGTGCTAGGCCTAGCGGGATGAGCACAGATACGCAGTATTTT.

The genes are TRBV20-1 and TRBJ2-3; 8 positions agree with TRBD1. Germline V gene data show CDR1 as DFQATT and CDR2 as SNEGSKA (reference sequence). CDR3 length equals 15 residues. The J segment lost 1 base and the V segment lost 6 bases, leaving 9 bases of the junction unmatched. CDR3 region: CSAAPGGLGTDTQYF. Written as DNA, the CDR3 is TGCAGTGCAGCACCAGGGGGCCTCGGCACAGATACGCAGTATTTT.

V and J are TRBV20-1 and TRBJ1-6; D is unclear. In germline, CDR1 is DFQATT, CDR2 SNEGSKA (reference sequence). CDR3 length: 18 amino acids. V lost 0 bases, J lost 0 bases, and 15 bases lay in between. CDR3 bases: TGCAGTGCTAGAGAGGCAGGACGCTCCTTCTCCTATAATTCACCCCTCCACTTT. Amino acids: CSAREAGRSFSYNSPLHF.

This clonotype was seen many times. This CDR3 is CSARDLARSDTGELFF. The CDR3 coding sequence is TGCAGTGCTAGAGACTTAGCGAGGAGTGACACCGGGGAGCTGTTTTTT. The chain combines TRBV20-1 with TRBJ2-2; possibly TRBD2 for D (5 bases). Trimming pared 0 bases from V and 3 bases from J, leaving 14 bases between. This CDR3 is 16 amino acids long. The germline V gene has CDR1 DFQATT and CDR2 SNEGSKA (reference sequence).

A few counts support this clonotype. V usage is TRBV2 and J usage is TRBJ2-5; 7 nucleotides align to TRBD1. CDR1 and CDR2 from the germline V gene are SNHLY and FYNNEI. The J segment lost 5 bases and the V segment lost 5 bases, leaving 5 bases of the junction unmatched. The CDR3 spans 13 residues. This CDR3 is CASSIRGQETQYF. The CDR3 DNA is TGTGCCAGCAGTATAAGGGGGCAGGAGACCCAGTACTTC.

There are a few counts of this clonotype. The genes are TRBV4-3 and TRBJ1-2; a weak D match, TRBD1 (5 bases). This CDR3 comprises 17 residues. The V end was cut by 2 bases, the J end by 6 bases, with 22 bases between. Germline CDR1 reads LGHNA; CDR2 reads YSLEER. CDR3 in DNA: TGCGCCAGCAGCCAATTCGGGGGTCTCCAAGAAGGCAATGGCTACACCTTC. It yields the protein CASSQFGGLQEGNGYTF.

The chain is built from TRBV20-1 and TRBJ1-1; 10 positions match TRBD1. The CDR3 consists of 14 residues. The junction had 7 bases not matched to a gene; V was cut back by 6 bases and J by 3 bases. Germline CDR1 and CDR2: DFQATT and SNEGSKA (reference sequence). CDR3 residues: CSAAPGQGYTEAFF. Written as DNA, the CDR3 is TGCAGTGCAGCACCGGGACAGGGGTACACTGAAGCTTTCTTT.